This TCR beta chain emerged from a study of cytomegalovirus exposure and HLA in healthy donors. Germline CDR1 LNHDA, CDR2 SQIVND (reference sequence). Trimming removed 5 bases from V and 7 bases from J, with 11 bases in between. The CDR3 length is 12 residues. Libraries were prepared by immunoSEQ multiplex PCR; TCRdb keeps only in-frame clonotypes and omits some of them. The sample includes about 330,000 clones, approximately 90% of them seen just once. Study results and limitations: Subsequent analysis revealed that first-cohort TCR clusters tended to co-occur in the roughly 120 validation repertoires.

This clone appeared a single time. Its specificity is not known. The TCR was taken from a young woman in good health and CMV-seronegative. The chain uses TRBV19 and TRBJ2-5, with no clear D. Sequenced: PBMCs. CDR3 sequence (DNA): TGTGCCAGTAGTGCCTCCCCCGGGACCCAGTACTTC. Translating it yields CASSASPGTQYF.